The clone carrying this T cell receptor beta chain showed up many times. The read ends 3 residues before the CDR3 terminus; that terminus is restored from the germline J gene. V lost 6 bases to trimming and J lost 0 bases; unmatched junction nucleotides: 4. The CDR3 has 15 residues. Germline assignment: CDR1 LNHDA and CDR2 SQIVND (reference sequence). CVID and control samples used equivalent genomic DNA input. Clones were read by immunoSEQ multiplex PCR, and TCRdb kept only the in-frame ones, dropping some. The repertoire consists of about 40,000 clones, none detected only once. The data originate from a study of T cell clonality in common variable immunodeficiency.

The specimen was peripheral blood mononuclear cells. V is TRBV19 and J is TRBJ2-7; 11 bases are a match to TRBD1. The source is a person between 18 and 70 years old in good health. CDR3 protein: CASSAGTGGSYEQYF. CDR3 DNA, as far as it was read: TGTGCCAGTAGCGCCGGGACAGGGGGCTCCTACGAG.